This T cell receptor (beta chain) was documented in a study of early T cells in non-severe SARS-CoV-2 infection. Study-wide findings and caveats: Comparison of clonotypes with VDJdb favored anti-spike CD8 responses while missing private and CD4 specificities.

This clonotype was detected only a few times. Its specificity is not known. Attachment of unique molecular identifiers to individual cDNA molecules was performed. One entry per CDR3 protein results from TCRdb running MiXCR on the 5' RACE reads. The table lists 60,000 to 75,000 distinct CDR3 sequences, 12% of them singletons. Germline values: CDR1 SEHNR, CDR2 FQNEAQ (reference sequence). This CDR3 comprises 15 residues. Trimming cost V 3 bases and J 8 bases, with 16 bases left between them. The chain has TRBV7-9 and TRBJ1-4; possible D gene TRBD1, 6 bases. The sequenced sample consisted of whole blood. This clonotype originated in an adult who was a healthcare worker with PCR-confirmed SARS-CoV-2 infection or an uninfected control (not recorded which). CDR3 amino acids: CASSLLHRVEEKLFF. Written as DNA, the CDR3 is TGTGCCAGCAGCTTGTTACACAGGGTAGAAGAAAAACTGTTTTTT.